This note documents a single T cell receptor beta chain sequence. Its recognized antigen is unknown. No per-base quality is available; no much larger clone lies one base away. These data are taken from a study of cytomegalovirus exposure and HLA in healthy donors (dated 2017 in TCRdb). About the full investigation: According to an earlier analysis of 587 of the donors, about 179 million T cells yielded 95 million to 140 million unique TCR beta sequences and roughly 280 Gb of sequence data. HLA typing included class I and class II loci at four-digit resolution. An early release that covered some 630 HLA-typed donors contained approximately 300 gigabases of sequencing data and 70 million to 100 million unique TCR sequences. All discovery cohort repertoires had been generated using a single sequencing platform. Rather than using new phenotypic data, the later analysis identified candidate immune exposures from TCR beta sequences and from how often those sequences occurred across donors. Typing coverage differed by locus: A, B, C, DRB1 and DQB1 were typed in about 620-640 donors, DQA1 in 500 to 550, DPA1 in approximately 600, and DPB1 in 400 to 490. The aim of the study was to test whether cataloging public T cell receptors could identify signatures of past pathogen exposure. To predict cytomegalovirus infection status, the study brought together high-throughput TCR immunosequencing, statistical association of individual TCRs with disease status, and machine learning. In addition to the first cohort of roughly 700 subjects, a separate validation cohort of 120 different subjects was used. Roughly five DR-DQ haplotypes were handled as single units for association and clustering, since linkage in the cohort was strong. A later analysis re-examined previously published TCR beta repertoires from more than 600 donors and added high-resolution HLA genotyping to investigate patterns of TCR occurrence. On average, approximately 250,000 unique TCR beta nucleotide sequences were sequenced per donor among a few hundred genotyped donors of the cohort, with 15% to 20% of those sequences being non-productive. To decide whether each TCR beta V gene segment behaved as functional or pseudogenic, an earlier analysis of approximately 620 of the donors relied on high-throughput TCR beta sequencing. A later genetic analysis used genome-wide SNP genotypes for about 60% of the 666 donors, treating that subset as a discovery cohort. Of the 300 to 500 genotyped donors, 81% were placed in the genetic ancestry cluster associated with self-reported Caucasian donors. Donor age, sex, ethnicity and CMV serostatus were compiled together with the repertoire data. The study profiled the T cell repertoires of hundreds of subjects by immunosequencing and related them to cytomegalovirus serostatus. The paper as a whole reports these results and caveats: According to the authors, the approach could potentially be generalized to other disease states and immunological phenotypes. Most TCR sequences were seen in very few donors, while some public TCRs were found in many individuals. According to a later analysis, TCR association rates differed among HLA loci, with DRB1 alleles showing the most associated TCRs and HLA-C alleles showing the fewest. Linkage disequilibrium might explain the correlated functional status among segregating V segments, but an unknown experimental factor could not be ruled out. In a later genetic analysis, a missense DCLRE1C variant was associated with V-gene and J-gene trimming of TCR beta chains, and the association was replicated in an independent cohort. The study gave a list of 150 to 200 TCR beta chains associated with cytomegalovirus. Several of the top co-occurrence clusters appeared to be linked to parvovirus B19, influenza, CMV and Epstein-Barr virus, according to a later analysis. In a later analysis, most CMV-associated TCR beta chains were found to appear HLA-restricted, with HLA associations seemingly driven largely by CMV exposure. In an earlier analysis of around 600 of the donors, most TCR beta V segments appeared in productive rearrangements about 90% or about 30% of the time, broadly matching IMGT annotations. CMV serostatus was the only immune exposure information available for the cohort. Roughly uniform sequencing depth across donors was assumed in presence/absence analyses, although this assumption may not hold. A later analysis found that HLA-associated TCR beta chains were more clonally expanded and had lower generation probabilities than equally common non-associated chains. A cluster of highly shared sequence variants was judged likely to represent a technical artifact of the sequencing pipeline. Because some donors lacked HLA typing at each locus, the association tests relied only on the typed subset. A further reported finding was that TCR beta sequences accurately predicted the HLA-A and HLA-B alleles for most subjects in the first cohort. Because the 87-base-pair reads could not distinguish some IMGT-functional V segments, including TRBV6-2 and TRBV6-3, those segments were excluded. Because counts were too low, some 16 rarely observed V segments, including chromosome 9 orphons, were excluded from the earlier analysis of around 590 of the donors. Specific HLA alleles were associated with 18,000 or so TCR beta sequences at a false discovery rate of 0.05 in a later analysis. According to a later genetic analysis, donors in an Asian-associated ancestry cluster had fewer N-insertions in productive TCRs than the roughly 700-donor mean. Cytomegalovirus status was reported to be diagnosed by the classifier with high specificity and sensitivity in both the original and validation cohorts. When HLA alleles, especially DR and DQ, strongly co-occurred, TCR associations were difficult to assign to individual alleles. A few of the identified cytomegalovirus-associated TCR beta chains were confirmed in vitro to be specific for cytomegalovirus antigens. In this cohort, only TCR beta chains were sequenced, and detectable features were limited by the absence of alpha or paired-chain data.

Reading the germline V gene gives CDR1 SGHDN and CDR2 FVKESK. V is shortened by 1 base, J by 5 bases, and the region joining them spans 8 bases. The CDR3 measures 14 amino acids from cysteine to phenylalanine. Just the 42-base CDR3 DNA is kept, in frame starting at base 1. The method was the immunoSEQ multiplex PCR assay. For the multiplex PCR, a mixture combining 60 forward primers for TCR Vbeta segments and 13 reverse primers for TCR Jbeta segments was used. The CDR3 region of rearranged TCR beta genes was amplified from genomic DNA by a multiplex PCR assay. On the Illumina HiSeq System, the amplified TCR beta libraries were sequenced as 87-base-pair reads. On the study's bioinformatics: A later analysis tallied around 82 million unique TCR beta chains across the roughly 610 repertoires, and around 12 million of those chains were shared by two or more donors. Raw reads were error-corrected and collapsed into unique sequences by a nearest-neighbor algorithm in which closely related sequences were merged to remove PCR and sequencing errors. Alignment of CDR3 sequences to IMGT reference sequences was used to assign V, D and J gene segments. For a sequence to be retained, at least a six-nucleotide match to both a V gene segment and a J gene segment was required. Rearrangements were called productive when the CDR3 lacked stop codons and stayed in frame with V and J; all others were non-productive. Following IMGT convention, CDR3 was defined as the stretch from the second conserved V-encoded cysteine up to the conserved J-encoded phenylalanine. The earlier analysis of 500 to 600 of the donors excluded sequences that lacked an unambiguous match to a single V gene segment. In an earlier analysis of approximately 560 of the donors, a V segment was called functional when productive rearrangements were above 56.7%, and segregating when the standard deviation between donors exceeded 5%. A statistical classification framework was built to diagnose cytomegalovirus status from the catalog of TCR beta chain sequences. A later analysis assigned V and J genes by comparing TCR nucleotide sequences with IMGT/GENE-DB human TR gene sequences. A later analysis assigned CDR3 sequences and most-parsimonious VDJ recombination scenarios with the TCRdist pipeline. In a later analysis, each TCR beta chain was defined by its CDR3 amino acid sequence together with its V-gene family, and reads lacking a unique V-gene family were excluded. As a way to deal with suspected cross-contamination and a sequencing artifact, a later analysis dropped 450 to 600 nucleotide sequences that were highly shared and had low generation probability. For each public chain, a later analysis derived a clonal expansion index from normalized ranks of inferred template counts within each repertoire. Generation probabilities in a later analysis came from a VDJ recombination model fitted to out-of-frame rearrangements, and those results were checked against IGoR. In a later analysis, hypergeometric tests were used to score TCR-TCR, TCR-HLA and TCR-CMV co-occurrence, with a repertoire-size bias correction applied to TCR pairs. To estimate false discovery rates, a later analysis permuted the HLA or CMV assignments 20 times. A later analysis grouped co-occurring TCRs with DBSCAN, adding TCRdist sequence similarity when clustering within HLA-allele-positive subsets. For co-occurrence clustering, repertoires with fewer than 30,000 or more than 120,000 public chains were excluded, along with a handful of repertoires with anomalous nucleotide sharing. TCRdb limited this immuneACCESS table to in-frame rearrangements with V and J called. A share of clones is missing; checked studies link under half to unresolved V genes, and the rest is unexplained. The V and J calls and clone size were taken over from that table, and D and trimming were inferred from the DNA. Recorded for this sample are around 130,000 clones; roughly 70% of them occurred a single time. Less than 3.5% of the sample is taken by the ten largest.

In total, just over 650 healthy bone marrow donors made up the cohort. At the time of sampling, every cohort member was nominally healthy, though immune exposures that went unrecorded were likely present. The donor tested CMV seropositive and was one of the 289 seropositive cohort members. A peripheral blood sample was provided by each donor, and peripheral blood mononuclear cells were used for TCR beta sequencing. Genomic DNA extraction from the blood cell samples was performed with the Qiagen DNeasy Blood Extraction Kit. The receptor chain draws on TRBV14 and TRBJ1-4; the D segment cannot be called with confidence. The specimen sequenced was PBMCs. This clonotype originated in a woman in her thirties or forties in good health and CMV-seropositive. The DNA is as follows: TGTGCCAGCAGCCAAGGGAGGCGGAATGAAAAACTGTTTTTT. This codes for CASSQGRRNEKLFF.